This T cell receptor beta chain came from a study of shared clonotypes between healthy human individuals. Study information: CD4 naive cells filled three plates per donor, CD4 memory three, CD8 naive two and CD8 memory one.

Sorted subsets were amplified in replicate PCRs using approximately 200 ng DNA, about 30,000 T cell genomes. The assay was immunoSEQ multiplex PCR, and TCRdb's table has in-frame clones only and misses some. Counted here are around 320,000 clones, about nine tenths occurring once; the ten biggest clones make up about 16%. With respect to this clone: The antigen remains undetermined.

Study outcomes and limitations: The authors sampled blood alone, and tissue repertoires likely differ.

The TCR was taken from a man aged 18 to 29 in good health. Material for sequencing was memory CD8+ T cells sorted from blood. Subset in this sample: CD45RO+ cells pooled with CCR7-negative TemRA cells.

The CDR3 DNA reads TGTGCCAGCAGTTACTCTATTGGGTACGAGCAGTACTTC. It yields the protein CASSYSIGYEQYF. V gene TRBV6-6 combines with J gene TRBJ2-7; D remains ambiguous. The V end was cut by 0 bases, the J end by 4 bases, with 7 bases between. CDR1 and CDR2 (germline): MNHNY, SVGAGI (reference sequence). This CDR3 contains 13 residues.